This is a list of T cell receptor beta chains from one sample in a study of T cell responses to AZD1222 COVID-19 vaccine. TCRdb keeps only in-frame clones here, not all; method: immunoSEQ multiplex PCR. The sample holds 120,000 or so clones, 86% seen once. Source: peripheral blood, taken 28 days after the second AZD1222 dose. All receptors derive from an adult who received the AZD1222 COVID-19 vaccine. CDR3s include the opening cysteine and the closing phenylalanine or tryptophan. The D gene is left open where the match is weak. Rows give clone size only sometimes, using once, few, many, or a class for an expanded clone.

clone size | J gene | V gene | D gene | CDR3 DNA | CDR3 protein
once | TRBJ2-7 | TRBV10-2 | TRBD2 | TGCGCCAGCAGTGTCCGACTAGCGGGAGTCTACGAGCAGTACTTC | CASSVRLAGVYEQYF
few | TRBJ1-2 | TRBV18 | TRBD1 | TGTGCCAGCTCACCACCCAGTCAGGGGGCTAGATATGGCTACACCTTC | CASSPPSQGARYGYTF
NA | TRBJ2-3 | TRBV5-4 | TRBD2 | TGTGCCAGCAGCTTGAAGCGGGAGCGCACAGATACGCAGTATTTT | CASSLKRERTDTQYF
few | TRBJ2-1 | TRBV5-5 | TRBD1 | TGTGCCAGCAGACTCCGTGGGTTACAGGGGCCAATTTACAATGAGCAGTTCTTC | CASRLRGLQGPIYNEQFF
NA | TRBJ1-5 | TRBV7-8 | NA | TGTGCCAGCGGTCGAGGGGGGCCAGGCAATCAGCCCCAGCATTTT | CASGRGGPGNQPQHF
NA | TRBJ1-4 | TRBV5-5 | NA | TGTGCCAGCAGCTTGAGGGGGAAGGGGGCAACTAATGAAAAACTGTTTTTT | CASSLRGKGATNEKLFF
NA | TRBJ1-3 | TRBV11-2 | TRBD1 | TGTGCCAGCAGCCTGGGACAGGGGCCGAGTTCTGGAAACACCATATATTTT | CASSLGQGPSSGNTIYF
NA | TRBJ2-5 | TRBV6-2/TRBV6-3 | NA | TGTGCCAGCAGTTACAGGTTCATGGAGACCCAGTACTTC | CASSYRFMETQYF
NA | TRBJ2-1 | TRBV4-1 | TRBD2 | TGCGCCAGCAGCCAGTTCTATGAGACTAGCGGGAACGTCTACAATGAGCAGTTCTTC | CASSQFYETSGNVYNEQFF
NA | TRBJ1-5 | TRBV19 | NA | TGTGCCAGTAGTATGTTGGGATATAGCAATCAGCCCCAGCATTTT | CASSMLGYSNQPQHF
few | TRBJ1-2 | TRBV28 | TRBD1 | TGTGCCAGCACCCCCGGAGACAGGGGCGGCTATGGCTACACCTTC | CASTPGDRGGYGYTF
once | TRBJ2-5 | TRBV7-2 | TRBD2 | TGTGCCAGCAGCTTACCACTAGCGGGGGGGGAGACCCAGTACTTC | CASSLPLAGGETQYF
NA | TRBJ2-5 | TRBV4-3 | NA | TGCGCCAGCAGCCAAGATCGCGAGACCCAGTACTTC | CASSQDRETQYF
NA | TRBJ1-3 | TRBV10-3 | NA | TGTGCCATCATTACCCAGGAGAGCTCTGGAAACACCATATATTTT | CAIITQESSGNTIYF
NA | TRBJ2-5 | TRBV5-1 | NA | TGCGCCAGCCGGGGGCCCACGTACCAAGAGACCCAGTACTTC | CASRGPTYQETQYF
NA | TRBJ1-2 | TRBV10-3 | TRBD1 | TGTGCCGCAGGACAGGGGGACTATGGCTACACCTTC | CAAGQGDYGYTF
NA | TRBJ2-1 | TRBV5-4 | NA | TGTGCCAGCACCGAAGCTAGCGTAGACAATGAGCAGTTCTTC | CASTEASVDNEQFF
NA | TRBJ2-1 | TRBV9 | NA | TGTGCCAGCAGCTCTGGCAGGGAGCAGTTCTTC | CASSSGREQFF
NA | TRBJ2-3 | TRBV6-5 | NA | TGTGCCAGCAGCCGGGGGGCAGGGTCCACAGATACGCAGTATTTT | CASSRGAGSTDTQYF
NA | TRBJ2-1 | TRBV4-1 | TRBD2 | TGCGCCAGCAGCCCAGGACTAGCGGGAGCGGTTGAGCAGTTCTTC | CASSPGLAGAVEQFF
NA | TRBJ1-5 | TRBV9 | NA | TGTGCCAGCAGCGTAGACGGGGACCCATATCAGCCCCAGCATTTT | CASSVDGDPYQPQHF
many | TRBJ1-1 | TRBV10-3 | TRBD1 | TGTGCCATCAGTGAGTCGGACAGGGGGCTGATGAACACTGAAGCTTTCTTT | CAISESDRGLMNTEAFF
NA | TRBJ1-2 | TRBV6-5 | NA | TGTGCCAGCAGTTACGGGGCAGGATCTTATGGCTACACCTTC | CASSYGAGSYGYTF
NA | TRBJ1-1 | TRBV6-5 | NA | TGTGCCAGCAACCGGGGCACTGAAGCTTTCTTT | CASNRGTEAFF
few | TRBJ1-5 | TRBV4-3 | NA | TGCGCCAGCAGCCAAGACGGCGGGACACATCAGCCCCAGCATTTT | CASSQDGGTHQPQHF
once | TRBJ1-2 | TRBV7-3 | TRBD1 | TGTGCCAGCAGCTCCGGACAGGGTGAAGGCGGCTACACCTTC | CASSSGQGEGGYTF
NA | TRBJ2-3 | TRBV7-9 | NA | TGTGCCAGCAGCTTGGAGGGAGATACGCAGTATTTT | CASSLEGDTQYF
NA | TRBJ1-5 | TRBV9 | NA | TGTGCCAGCAGCGTAGGAGGCAGCAACAATCAGCCCCAGCATTTT | CASSVGGSNNQPQHF
NA | TRBJ2-7 | TRBV20-1 | NA | TGCAGTGCTAGATACATGAGGGTGTACTTC | CSARYMRVYF
NA | TRBJ1-1 | TRBV2 | TRBD1 | TGTGCCAGCAGTGAAGCTTTGCAGGGGGTTAGGACTTTCTTT | CASSEALQGVRTFF
NA | TRBJ2-5 | TRBV28 | NA | TGTGCCAGCAGCCCACCCACTAGAGGCAGAGAGACCCAGTACTTC | CASSPPTRGRETQYF
NA | TRBJ2-1 | TRBV19 | NA | TGTGCCAGTAGCATTTACAATGAGCAGTTCTTC | CASSIYNEQFF
NA | TRBJ2-3 | TRBV27 | NA | TGTGCCAGTGGGGGCTCTAGCACAGATACGCAGTATTTT | CASGGSSTDTQYF
NA | TRBJ1-3 | TRBV7-8 | NA | TGTGCCAGCAGCTCGGGCCGGGCCTCTGGAAACACCATATATTTT | CASSSGRASGNTIYF
NA | TRBJ2-1 | TRBV19 | TRBD1 | TGTGCCACAACGGGACAGGGGCCCGATGAGCAGTTCTTC | CATTGQGPDEQFF
once | TRBJ2-1 | TRBV5-1 | NA | TGCGCCAGCAGCTTGTATCGGAACTACAATGAGCAGTTCTTC | CASSLYRNYNEQFF
NA | TRBJ1-4 | TRBV29-1 | TRBD1 | TGCAGCGTCCAGGACAGGCTCGGAGAAAAACTGTTTTTT | CSVQDRLGEKLFF
NA | TRBJ1-3 | TRBV9 | TRBD1 | TGTGCCAGCAGCGTAGAAGGAGACAGGGCTGGAAACACCATATATTTT | CASSVEGDRAGNTIYF
NA | TRBJ1-2 | TRBV27 | NA | TGTGCCAGCAGTTTAGACACCCGAGCGGCAGCTTCTAACTATGGCTACACCTTC | CASSLDTRAAASNYGYTF
NA | TRBJ1-1 | TRBV5-1 | TRBD1 | TGCGCCAGCAGCTTCGGACAGGGCCAACAACCCGAAGCTTTCTTT | CASSFGQGQQPEAFF
few | TRBJ2-1 | TRBV5-1 | NA | TGCGCCAGCAACCTCGCTTGGGGCTCAGACAATGAGCAGTTCTTC | CASNLAWGSDNEQFF
NA | TRBJ2-7 | TRBV19 | NA | TGTGCCAGTAGCGAACTGAGATCCTACGAGCAGTACTTC | CASSELRSYEQYF
NA | TRBJ2-2 | TRBV4-3 | NA | TGCGCCAGCAGCCAAGATCACTCGCGGGGGCCGAACACCGGGGAGCTGTTTTTT | CASSQDHSRGPNTGELFF
NA | TRBJ1-2 | TRBV30 | TRBD1 | TGTGCCTGGAGTGATTCTGGGACAGATGGTGGCTACACCTTC | CAWSDSGTDGGYTF
NA | TRBJ1-3 | TRBV12-2 | NA | TGTGCAAGTCGCCGACCTAGCATCTCTGGAAACACCATATATTTT | CASRRPSISGNTIYF
NA | TRBJ2-5 | TRBV6-2/TRBV6-3 | TRBD1 | TGTGCCAGCAGCCGCACAGGGGGCCGGGAGACCCAGTACTTC | CASSRTGGRETQYF
once | TRBJ1-1 | TRBV18 | NA | TGTGCCAGCTCCCAAGGACAGCTTGGTGAAGCTTTCTTT | CASSQGQLGEAFF
NA | TRBJ1-5 | TRBV10-3 | TRBD1 | TGTGCCACACAGGGGAGCGATCAGCCCCAGCATTTT | CATQGSDQPQHF
NA | TRBJ2-1 | TRBV29-1 | NA | TGCAGCGTTGAGTTTAGCTCCGGCTACAATGAGCAGTTCTTC | CSVEFSSGYNEQFF
NA | TRBJ2-1 | TRBV12-5 | TRBD2 | TGTGCTAGCGGAACGTTTCGTAGCGGGGGACTGTACAATGAGCAGTTCTTC | CASGTFRSGGLYNEQFF
NA | TRBJ2-3 | TRBV6-1 | TRBD2 | TGTGCCAGCAGAGAAGGGAGCGGGAGTGCAGATACGCAGTATTTT | CASREGSGSADTQYF
NA | TRBJ2-7 | TRBV6-1 | NA | TGTGCCAGCAGTGAAAGCCGCCTGGGGAGCTACGAGCAGTACTTC | CASSESRLGSYEQYF
NA | TRBJ2-5 | TRBV4-2 | NA | TGTGCCAGCAGCCAAGTTAGCCACCAAGAGACCCAGTACTTC | CASSQVSHQETQYF